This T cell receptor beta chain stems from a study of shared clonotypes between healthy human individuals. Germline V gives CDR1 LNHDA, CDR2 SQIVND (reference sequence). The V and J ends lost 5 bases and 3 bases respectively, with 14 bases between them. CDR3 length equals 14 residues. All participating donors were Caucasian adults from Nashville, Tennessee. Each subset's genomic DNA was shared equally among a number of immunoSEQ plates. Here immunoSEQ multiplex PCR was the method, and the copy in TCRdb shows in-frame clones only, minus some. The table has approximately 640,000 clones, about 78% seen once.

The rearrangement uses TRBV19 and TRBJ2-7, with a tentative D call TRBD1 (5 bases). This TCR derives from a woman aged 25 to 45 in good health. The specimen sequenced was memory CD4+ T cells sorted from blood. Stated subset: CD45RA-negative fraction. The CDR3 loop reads CASSEIREDYEQYF. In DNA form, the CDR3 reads TGTGCCAGTAGTGAGATCAGGGAAGACTACGAGCAGTACTTC.